This TCR beta chain was identified during a study of blood T cell repertoires in COVID-19. The method was immunoSEQ multiplex PCR; TCRdb's version includes in-frame clones alone and lacks a portion of them. Among 25,000 to 35,000 clones listed, about 80% were seen once. Germline values: CDR1 DFQATT, CDR2 SNEGSKA (reference sequence). Between the trimmed V and J ends, which lost 3 bases and 4 bases, there was a span of 19 bases. This CDR3 has 15 residues. This sequence originates from a man in his 70s with active COVID-19. The sample was peripheral blood. The chain has TRBV20-1 and TRBJ2-7, with a possible D match to TRBD1 (6 bases). The CDR3 loop is CSASKGGRAGYEQYF. The CDR3 region has the DNA TGCAGTGCTAGTAAAGGGGGACGCGCCGGGTACGAGCAGTACTTC.